One and the same sample provided the 9 T cell receptor beta chains below, sequenced in a study of technical replicates of blood from a handful of donors. Produced via immunoSEQ multiplex PCR; TCRdb's table is partial and in-frame only. The data show about 70,000 clones, roughly nine tenths seen once. What was sequenced was T cells isolated from PBMCs. The source is a human donor in good health.

Here the CDR3 DNA reads TGTGCCAGCAGCTTAGAGGGAGACTGGAACAATGAGCAGTTCTTC. Translation gives CASSLEGDWNNEQFF. The V gene is TRBV7-2, the J gene TRBJ2-1; a weak D match, TRBD2 (5 bases). CDR1 is SGHTA, CDR2 FQGNSA, per germline. CDR3 length: 15 amino acids. Trimming cost V 1 base and J 5 bases, with 12 bases left between them.

The genes are TRBV30 and TRBJ2-2, with TRBD1 as a possible D gene (5 bases). Germline-derived CDR1 and CDR2 are GTSNPN and SVGIG (reference sequence). V was shortened by 1 base and J by 7 bases, with 7 bases between the two germline ends. The CDR3 is 12 residues long. The CDR3 sequence: CAWSEGYGELFF. The CDR3 DNA reads TGTGCCTGGAGTGAGGGGTACGGGGAGCTGTTTTTT.

In its sample, this clone was seen a few times. The chain has TRBV9 and TRBJ1-2, with no clear D. CDR3 length equals 12 residues. Deletions cut 7 bases from V and 8 bases from J, with 15 bases between. The germline V gene has CDR1 SGDLS and CDR2 YYNGEE. In nucleotides, the CDR3 is TGTGCCAGCTCAAAGTTTGAGGGCGGCTACACCTTC. Its protein product is CASSKFEGGYTF. The variable domain in full, completed from reference TRBV9 and TRBJ1-2, reads DSGVTQTPKHLITATGQRVTLRCSPRSGDLSVYWYQQSLDQGLQFLIQYYNGEERAKGNILERFSAQQFPDLHSELNLSSLELGDSALYFCASSKFEGGYTFGSGTRLTVV.

In its sample, this clone was seen a few times. The chain has TRBV6-6 and TRBJ2-3; 9 nucleotides agree with TRBD2. After removal of 6 bases from V and 4 bases from J, the junction contained 11 bases not matched to a gene. CDR1 is MNHNY, CDR2 SVGAGI, per germline (reference sequence). There are 16 residues in the CDR3. The CDR3 loop is CASRAILAGPPDTQYF. The CDR3 nucleotides read TGTGCCAGCAGAGCAATTCTAGCGGGACCCCCAGATACGCAGTATTTT.

The genes are TRBV6-5 and TRBJ1-1, with D unresolved. V lost 3 bases and J lost 0, with 5 bases in between. Per the germline V gene, CDR1 is MNHEY and CDR2 is SVGAGI. The CDR3 loop spans 13 amino acids. The CDR3 is CASSYEVNTEAFF. DNA for the CDR3: TGTGCCAGCAGTTATGAGGTGAACACTGAAGCTTTCTTT.

The chain combines TRBV19 with TRBJ2-7; 7 bases align to TRBD2. The CDR3 spans 13 residues. Trimming cost V 9 bases and J 0 bases; bases outside gene matches: 5. Germline V CDR1 and CDR2: LNHDA, SQIVND (reference sequence). The CDR3 DNA reads TGTGCCAGCCGAGCGGGATACTCCTACGAGCAGTACTTC. This encodes CASRAGYSYEQYF.

This clone was seen once. The V call is TRBV14, the J call TRBJ2-1; tentatively, D is TRBD1 (6 bases). V was pared by 5 bases and J by 4 bases, with 15 bases between. This CDR3 is built from 15 residues. The V gene's germline CDR1 is SGHDN and CDR2 FVKESK. DNA for the CDR3: TGTGCCAGCAGCATACAGGGTGGGTTTTACAATGAGCAGTTCTTC. Translation gives CASSIQGGFYNEQFF.

This chain links TRBV7-2 with TRBJ1-1, with D unclear. V was shortened by 5 bases and J by 4 bases, with 20 bases between the two germline ends. This CDR3 comprises 16 residues. Germline V CDR1 and CDR2: SGHTA, FQGNSA. The CDR3 sequence is CASSKEGGSTGTEAFF. The DNA of the CDR3 is TGTGCCAGCAGCAAAGAGGGAGGGTCGACTGGCACTGAAGCTTTCTTT.

The chain employs TRBV9 and TRBJ1-5, with 10 bases fitting TRBD1. Germline-derived CDR1 and CDR2 are SGDLS and YYNGEE. The CDR3 has 15 residues. The V segment lost 0 bases and the J segment 4 bases; nucleotides outside the gene matches: 1. The CDR3 bases are TGTGCCAGCAGCGTAGGGGGACAGGGGAATCAGCCCCAGCATTTT. Its translation is CASSVGGQGNQPQHF.